The source of this T cell receptor (beta chain) is a study of post-analysis software for immune sequencing data. Study-wide findings and caveats: Five TRBV segments, including TRBV5-6, TRBV5-1 and TRBV20-1, were more frequent in patients than controls.

V lost 4 bases to trimming and J lost 8 bases; unmatched junction nucleotides: 13. CDR1 SGHRS and CDR2 YFSETQ come from the germline V gene. The CDR3 runs 17 residues. cDNA libraries for TCR beta contained unique molecular identifiers. TCRdb ran MiXCR on the PCR reads and lists one entry per CDR3 protein. Found here are hundreds of thousands of distinct CDR3 sequences, under 55% of them singletons; the top ten hold 12%. This clonotype came up a few times. What it recognizes is unknown. The material sequenced was blood. J is TRBJ2-1 and V is TRBV5-1; 12 bases agree with TRBD2. The clonotype comes from a girl between 10 and 17 years old with multiple sclerosis. CDR3 in amino acids: CASSLSGGLAGFHEQFF. CDR3 DNA sequence: TGCGCCAGCAGCCTCTCAGGTGGACTAGCGGGATTCCATGAGCAGTTCTTC. Supplemented by reference TRBV5-1 and TRBJ2-1, the full variable domain reads KAGVTQTPRYLIKTRGQQVTLSCSPISGHRSVSWYQQTPGQGLQFLFEYFSETQRNKGNFPGRFSGRQFSNSRSEMNVSTLELGDSALYLCASSLSGGLAGFHEQFFGPGTRLTVL.